This TCR beta chain stems from a study of T cells in Graves' hyperthyroidism and ophthalmopathy. Researchers took RNA transcripts and amplified the TCR beta CDR3 regions from them. With the HTBI primer set, the TCR CDR3 went through a first round of RT-PCR. TCRdb reanalysed the multiplex PCR reads using MiXCR and keeps one entry per CDR3 protein. The repertoire holds around 800,000 distinct CDR3 sequences, with 35% to 45% as singletons. Concerning this clonotype itself: Its cognate antigen is unknown. This CDR3 fails to terminate in the conserved phenylalanine or tryptophan, so it likely reflects a read error.

Exclusion of a patient resulted from uncontrolled infection, other autoimmune disease, pregnancy or lactation. Diagnoses rested on clinical symptoms, serum thyroxine and TRAb, thyroid ultrasound and orbital computed tomography. Broader study findings: The model's output predicted ophthalmopathy at a median of roughly 6 months prior to onset.

Sequencing used blood. The receptor's source is a man aged 18 to 35 with Graves' hyperthyroidism.

The DNA for the CDR3 is TGCGCCAGCAACCCAAGCGGGACGGGAGAGTCCTACGAGCAGTACTTG. Residues: CASNPSGTGESYEQYL. This chain uses TRBV4-3 with TRBJ2-7, with TRBD2 identical over 7 bases. CDR3 size: 16 residues. From germline, CDR1 is LGHNA and CDR2 YSLEER. The junction had 13 bases not matched to a gene; V was cut back by 7 bases and J by 1 base.